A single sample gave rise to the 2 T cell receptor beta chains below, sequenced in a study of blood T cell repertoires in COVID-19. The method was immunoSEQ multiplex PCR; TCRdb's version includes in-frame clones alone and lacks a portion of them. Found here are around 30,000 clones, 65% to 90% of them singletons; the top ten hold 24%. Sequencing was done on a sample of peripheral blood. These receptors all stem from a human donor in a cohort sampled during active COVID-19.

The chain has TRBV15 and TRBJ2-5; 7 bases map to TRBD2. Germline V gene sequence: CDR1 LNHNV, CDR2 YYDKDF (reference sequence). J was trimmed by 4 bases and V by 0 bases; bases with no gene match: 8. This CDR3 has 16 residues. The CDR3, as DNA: TGTGCCACCAGCAGAGATCCCGGGACTACTCCAGAGACCCAGTACTTC. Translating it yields CATSRDPGTTPETQYF.

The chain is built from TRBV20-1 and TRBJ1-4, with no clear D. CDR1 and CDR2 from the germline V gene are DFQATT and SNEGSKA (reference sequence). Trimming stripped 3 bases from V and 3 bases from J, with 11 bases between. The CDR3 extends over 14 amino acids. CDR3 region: CSASRGPANEKLFF. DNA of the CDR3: TGCAGTGCTAGTCGAGGGCCAGCTAATGAAAAACTGTTTTTT.